A single sample is the source of the 14 T cell receptor beta chains below, sequenced in a study of neurological immune-mediated disorders. Via MiXCR, TCRdb re-called the 5' RACE reads, giving one row per CDR3 protein. This table has roughly 50,000 distinct CDR3 sequences, 20% to 30% appearing once. Sequenced sample: PBMCs. Receptors originate from a woman in her seventies in good health.

This clonotype has only one observation. The CDR3 is CASSPVSTPPEAFF. The CDR3 DNA sequence: TGTGCCAGCAGCCCCGTTTCTACGCCCCCTGAAGCTTTCTTT. The V and J genes are TRBV7-2 and TRBJ1-1, with D hard to call. This CDR3 region has 14 residues. With 5 bases removed from V and 6 bases from J, the gap between germline ends came to 16 bases. The germline CDR1 and CDR2 sequences are SGHTA and FQGNSA.

The chain joins TRBV7-2 to TRBJ2-1, with D uncertain. Trimming left V 1 base short and J 10 bases short, with 11 bases between. The CDR3 consists of 13 residues. Per germline, CDR1 SGHTA and CDR2 FQGNSA. The CDR3 DNA reads as TGTGCCAGCAGCTTAGAGGCAGAATCGGAGCAGTTCTTC. Translation: CASSLEAESEQFF. Full variable domain (missing parts from reference TRBV7-2 and TRBJ2-1): GAGVSQSPSNKVTEKGKDVELRCDPISGHTALYWYRQSLGQGLEFLIYFQGNSAPDKSGLPSDRFSAERTGGSVSTLTIQRTQQEDSAVYLCASSLEAESEQFFGPGTRLTVL.

This clonotype has ten or more counts. J is TRBJ2-2 and V is TRBV2; TRBD2 is a possible D gene (8 bases). This CDR3 is built from 14 residues. Deletions cut 8 bases from V and 6 bases from J, with 16 bases between. CDR1 and CDR2 from the germline V gene are SNHLY and FYNNEI. The CDR3 loop reads CASEGAGGAGELFF. The DNA for the CDR3 is TGTGCCAGCGAGGGGGCGGGAGGTGCCGGGGAGCTGTTTTTT.

The V call is TRBV20-1, the J call TRBJ2-5, with 8 bases lining up with TRBD2. Trimming at V came to 7 bases and at J to 5 bases, leaving 9 bases not matched to a gene. This CDR3 is 13 amino acids long. Germline CDR1 reads DFQATT; CDR2 reads SNEGSKA (reference sequence). The DNA of the CDR3 is TGCAGTGTTCCGCCGGGACTAGGGGAGACCCAGTACTTC. It codes for CSVPPGLGETQYF.

In this sample, this clonotype turned up many times. This chain joins TRBV12-3 or TRBV12-4 and TRBJ2-1; tentatively, D is TRBD2 (6 bases). The CDR3 length is 15 residues. V lost 5 bases and J 3 bases, leaving 14 bases between the germline ends. The CDR3 nucleotides are TGTGCCAGCAGTACCGGGACTCGATTCTACAATGAGCAGTTCTTC. Translated: CASSTGTRFYNEQFF.

The gene calls are TRBV5-1 and TRBJ2-2; the match to TRBD2 covers 9 bases. Germline trimming cut 3 bases from V and 0 bases from J; bases unmatched to any gene: 9. In germline, CDR1 is SGHRS, CDR2 YFSETQ. The CDR3 totals 18 residues. CDR3 loop: CASSWMTSGHTNTGELFF. The CDR3 DNA reads TGCGCCAGCAGCTGGATGACTAGCGGACATACGAACACCGGGGAGCTGTTTTTT.

This clonotype was recorded at least ten times. J is TRBJ2-6 and V is TRBV5-1, with D tentatively TRBD1 (5 bases). The CDR3 loop spans 17 amino acids. Germline V lookup: CDR1 SGHRS, CDR2 YFSETQ. V lost 3 bases and J 0 bases, leaving 13 bases between the germline ends. This CDR3 is CASSWTSPSSGANVLTF. The CDR3 DNA reads TGCGCCAGCAGCTGGACATCCCCGAGCTCTGGGGCCAACGTCCTGACTTTC. Variable domain in full (rest from reference TRBV5-1 and TRBJ2-6): KAGVTQTPRYLIKTRGQQVTLSCSPISGHRSVSWYQQTPGQGLQFLFEYFSETQRNKGNFPGRFSGRQFSNSRSEMNVSTLELGDSALYLCASSWTSPSSGANVLTFGAGSRLTVL.

The chain couples TRBV30 to TRBJ2-2; no clear D. Germline lookup yields CDR1 GTSNPN and CDR2 SVGIG (reference sequence). The length of the CDR3 is 15 residues. V was trimmed by 0 bases and J by 3 bases, leaving 11 bases between them. The CDR3 DNA reads TGTGCCTGGAGTGTGTTAGGCTTCGACACCGGGGAGCTGTTTTTT. It translates to CAWSVLGFDTGELFF.

The chain is built from TRBV5-6 and TRBJ1-1; TRBD1 might be the D (5 bases). V was trimmed by 0 bases and J by 5 bases, leaving 14 bases between them. CDR1 and CDR2 (germline): SGHDT, YYEEEE. This CDR3 region has 15 residues. The CDR3 loop reads CASSLVSLGDTEAFF. The CDR3 DNA follows: TGTGCCAGCAGCTTGGTCAGTTTAGGGGATACTGAAGCTTTCTTT.

This clonotype was seen many times. The genes are TRBV7-2 and TRBJ2-7; D is unclear. Germline-derived CDR1 and CDR2 are SGHTA and FQGNSA. This CDR3 has 14 residues. V lost 0 bases to trimming and J lost 4 bases, with 10 bases between them. Here the CDR3 reads CASSLAGSRYEQYF. CDR3 in DNA: TGTGCCAGCAGCTTAGCGGGATCACGATACGAGCAGTACTTC.

The chain recombines TRBV10-3 with TRBJ2-4, with D possibly TRBD1 on 6 matching bases. This CDR3 is 15 amino acids long. Trimming pared 4 bases from V and 5 bases from J, leaving 15 bases between. Germline assignment: CDR1 ENHRY and CDR2 SYGVKD. In DNA, the CDR3 is TGTGCCATCAGTGGGACAGATGTTACGGAAAACATTCAGTACTTC. Translated: CAISGTDVTENIQYF.

This clonotype appeared a single time. The V and J genes are TRBV10-1 and TRBJ2-3; maybe TRBD2 (5 bases). The CDR3 sequence is 14 residues long. V was cut by 10 bases and J by 0 bases, with 14 bases left in between. Germline CDR1 reads WNHNN; CDR2 reads SYGVQD (reference sequence). The CDR3 region has the DNA TGCGCCACCGGTAGAGGGATTAGCACAGATACGCAGTATTTT. Translated, it gives CATGRGISTDTQYF.

This chain uses TRBV20-1 with TRBJ2-3, with 15 bases identical to TRBD2. After removal of 5 bases from V and 7 bases from J, the junction contained 7 bases not matched to a gene. Germline assignment: CDR1 DFQATT and CDR2 SNEGSKA (reference sequence). The CDR3 totals 15 residues. The chain's CDR3 is CSASGLAGGRNTQYF. The DNA of the CDR3 is TGCAGTGCTTCCGGACTAGCGGGGGGGCGGAATACGCAGTATTTT.

The J gene is TRBJ2-3, the V gene TRBV24-1, with a possible D match to TRBD2 (5 bases). The CDR3 is made up of 15 amino acids. Germline V gene sequence: CDR1 KGHDR, CDR2 SFDVKD. Deletions cut 2 bases from V and 5 bases from J, with 13 bases between. The CDR3 coding sequence is TGTGCCACCAGTGATTCCCGGGATGGAGGAGATACGCAGTATTTT. It translates to CATSDSRDGGDTQYF.